The 8 T cell receptor beta chains reported below all come from one sample, sequenced in a study of cytomegalovirus exposure and HLA in healthy donors. Primers: 60 Vbeta forward and 13 Jbeta reverse. Measured with immunoSEQ multiplex PCR; TCRdb has only the in-frame clones, and not every one. This sample has about 210,000 clones, with around four fifths found just once. Sequencing was performed on PBMCs. These receptors all come from a boy aged 10-17 years in good health and CMV-seronegative.

This chain joins TRBV7-8 and TRBJ1-6, with 7 nucleotides matching TRBD1. CDR1 SGHVS and CDR2 FQNEAQ come from the germline V gene. The CDR3 is 18 amino acids. Trimming took 5 bases from V and 0 from J; bases not matched to a gene: 10. In nucleotides, the CDR3 is TGTGCCAGCAGCCCAAGGCAGGGGGTGAACTCCTATAATTCACCCCTCCACTTT. Amino acid sequence: CASSPRQGVNSYNSPLHF.

The V call is TRBV6-5, the J call TRBJ1-2; 10 positions match TRBD1. There are 12 residues in the CDR3. The V and J ends lost 6 bases and 6 bases, in that order; junction bases with no gene match: 1. Germline V lookup: CDR1 MNHEY, CDR2 SVGAGI. The CDR3 sequence: CASRGTGDGYTF. CDR3 nucleotides: TGTGCCAGCAGAGGGACAGGGGATGGCTACACCTTC.

The V call is TRBV2, the J call TRBJ2-1; 11 bases agree with TRBD2. This CDR3 comprises 15 residues. Germline lookup yields CDR1 SNHLY and CDR2 FYNNEI. V shed 4 bases and J 5 bases; nucleotides not matched to a gene: 4. CDR3 sequence: CASSGIAGGDNEQFF. The DNA for the CDR3 is TGTGCCAGCAGTGGGATAGCGGGAGGGGACAATGAGCAGTTCTTC. The full variable domain, its missing parts supplied by reference TRBV2 and TRBJ2-1, is EPEVTQTPSHQVTQMGQEVILRCVPISNHLYFYWYRQILGQKVEFLVSFYNNEISEKSEIFDDQFSVERPDGSNFTLKIRSTKLEDSAMYFCASSGIAGGDNEQFFGPGTRLTVL.

This chain connects TRBV7-3 to TRBJ2-2; 9 bases agree with TRBD2. The V and J ends lost 6 bases and 4 bases, in that order; junction bases with no gene match: 3. Per the germline V gene, CDR1 is SGHTA and CDR2 is FQGTGA. CDR3 length equals 14 residues. The CDR3 coding sequence is TGTGCCAGCAGGCGGGGGGGATTCACCGGGGAGCTGTTTTTT. Amino acid sequence: CASRRGGFTGELFF.

The chain is built from TRBV4-1 and TRBJ1-4; D is undetermined. The CDR3 is 15 amino acids. V was shortened by 0 bases and J by 1 base, with 6 bases between the two germline ends. Germline CDR1 MGHRA, CDR2 YSYEKL. The chain's CDR3 is CASSQEGRTNEKLFF. The CDR3 DNA reads TGCGCCAGCAGCCAAGAGGGCAGAACTAATGAAAAACTGTTTTTT.

The chain joins TRBV11-2 to TRBJ1-1, with D unclear. CDR1 SGHAT and CDR2 FQNNGV come from the germline V gene. This CDR3 comprises 18 residues. V gave up 5 bases and J gave up 0 bases, with 22 bases separating them. CDR3 in DNA: TGTGCCAGCAGCCCAGGAGGGAGTGTGGCCGCAATGAACACTGAAGCTTTCTTT. This sequence encodes CASSPGGSVAAMNTEAFF.

The V and J genes are TRBV5-6 and TRBJ1-6; 10 positions agree with TRBD1. Trimming removed 2 bases from V and 7 bases from J; junction bases left unmatched: 6. The V gene's germline CDR1 is SGHDT and CDR2 YYEEEE. The CDR3 spans 16 residues. CDR3 coding DNA: TGTGCCAGCAGCTTTGGGACAGGGGCAGCCAATTCACCCCTCCACTTT. This gives the protein CASSFGTGAANSPLHF.

This clone occurred a few times. This chain uses TRBV5-1 with TRBJ1-6; D possibly corresponds to TRBD1 (5 bases). Germline V gene data show CDR1 as SGHRS and CDR2 as YFSETQ. This CDR3 spans 15 amino acids. V was pared by 0 bases and J by 11 bases, with 15 bases between. The CDR3 sequence: CASSLEWAGLTPLHF. The DNA for the CDR3 is TGCGCCAGCAGCTTGGAGTGGGCAGGGCTCACACCCCTCCACTTT.